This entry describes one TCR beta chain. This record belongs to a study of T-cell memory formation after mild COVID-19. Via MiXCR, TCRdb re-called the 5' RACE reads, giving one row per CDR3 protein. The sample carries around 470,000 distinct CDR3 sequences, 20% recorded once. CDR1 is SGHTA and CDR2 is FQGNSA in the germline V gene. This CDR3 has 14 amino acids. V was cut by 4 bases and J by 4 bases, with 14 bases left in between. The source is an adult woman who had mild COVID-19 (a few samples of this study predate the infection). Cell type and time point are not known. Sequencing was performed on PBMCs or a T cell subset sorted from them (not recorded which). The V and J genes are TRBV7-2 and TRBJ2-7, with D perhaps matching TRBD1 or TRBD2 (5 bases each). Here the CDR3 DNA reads TGTGCCAGCAGCTCGACGGGACGGACGTACGAGCAGTACTTC. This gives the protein CASSSTGRTYEQYF.